Below are 30 T cell receptor beta chains sequenced from a single sample in a study of shared clonotypes between healthy human individuals. Some clones are missing from TCRdb's copy, which holds only in-frame ones; the method was immunoSEQ multiplex PCR. The repertoire consists of over 2 million clones, with around 93% occurring once and the leading ten covering more than 0.35%. Source material: naive CD4+ T cells from PBMCs. Subset reported: CD45RA+ positively selected. The receptor set was obtained from a young man in good health. Some clones in this sample may be carry-over from other donors' samples.

The chain joins TRBV20-1 to TRBJ2-1, with 7 nucleotides matching TRBD2. The V gene's germline CDR1 is DFQATT and CDR2 SNEGSKA (reference sequence). This CDR3 region has 11 residues. V trimming: 3 bases; J trimming: 10 bases; junction bases outside the gene matches: 3. The CDR3 spells CSASREVEQFF. As DNA, the CDR3 is TGCAGTGCTAGCCGGGAGGTAGAGCAGTTCTTC.

The chain has TRBV7-9 and TRBJ1-1; TRBD1 is a possible D gene (5 bases). Trimming took 4 bases from V and 1 from J, leaving 10 bases between them. CDR1 is SEHNR and CDR2 is FQNEAQ in the germline V gene (reference sequence). There are 14 residues in the CDR3. CDR3 sequence (DNA): TGTGCCAGCAGCTATTATCAGGGGAACACTGAAGCTTTCTTT. It yields the protein CASSYYQGNTEAFF.

This chain links TRBV13 with TRBJ2-1, with 11 positions matching TRBD2. The J segment lost 3 bases and the V segment lost 5 bases, leaving 3 bases of the junction unmatched. The germline V gene encodes CDR1 PRHDT and CDR2 FYEKMQ (reference sequence). CDR3 size: 15 residues. The DNA of the CDR3 is TGTGCCAGCAGCCGACTAGCGGGAAACTACAATGAGCAGTTCTTC. Its protein product is CASSRLAGNYNEQFF.

The J gene is TRBJ1-4, the V gene TRBV4-1, with D tentatively TRBD1 (5 bases). Germline CDR1 reads MGHRA; CDR2 reads YSYEKL. The V end was cut by 0 bases, the J end by 7 bases, with 15 bases between. The CDR3 is 16 amino acids. The CDR3 DNA is TGCGCCAGCAGCCAAGATCGATGGGGCATGGGTGAAAAACTGTTTTTT. Translation gives CASSQDRWGMGEKLFF.

The genes are TRBV6-5 and TRBJ1-6; D is unresolved. Germline V CDR1 and CDR2: MNHEY, SVGAGI. CDR3 length: 15 amino acids. V gave up 6 bases and J gave up 5 bases, with 14 bases separating them. The DNA of the CDR3 is TGTGCCAGCAGCCCAGCGGATCCTAATAATTCACCCCTCCACTTT. As protein: CASSPADPNNSPLHF.

V is TRBV4-1 and J is TRBJ2-2; 9 bases map to TRBD2. V dropped 4 bases and J dropped 3; count of bases not matched to a gene: 9. This CDR3 is 17 amino acids long. Germline values: CDR1 MGHRA, CDR2 YSYEKL. In DNA form, the CDR3 reads TGCGCCAGCAGCCTATCCCTTAGCGGGAGTCACACCGGGGAGCTGTTTTTT. Residues: CASSLSLSGSHTGELFF.

The chain employs TRBV7-9 and TRBJ2-1, with 7 bases matching TRBD2. The CDR3 loop spans 16 amino acids. CDR1 SEHNR and CDR2 FQNEAQ come from the germline V gene (reference sequence). The V segment lost 5 bases and the J segment 1 base; nucleotides outside the gene matches: 8. The CDR3 region has the DNA TGTGCCAGCAGCCCCCGACTAGCTTTTTCCTACAATGAGCAGTTCTTC. This gives the protein CASSPRLAFSYNEQFF.

The V gene is TRBV21-1, the J gene TRBJ1-4. TRBV21-1 represents a pseudogene. CDR3 length equals 16 residues. CDR3 protein: CASSTQVRQRNEKLFF. CDR3 DNA sequence: TGTGCCAGCAGCACCCAAGTTCGGCAGAGGAATGAAAAACTGTTTTTT.

The chain joins TRBV5-8 to TRBJ2-1; 7 nucleotides line up with TRBD1. CDR3 length: 15 residues. CDR1 and CDR2 from the germline V gene are SGHTS and YDEGEE. With 4 bases clipped from V and 8 bases from J, the junction kept 12 bases outside the gene matches. The CDR3 DNA is TGTGCCAGCAGCCACAGACAGGGTAGCATAGATGAGCAGTTCTTC. It yields the protein CASSHRQGSIDEQFF.

The V call is TRBV11-2, the J call TRBJ1-6, with D maybe TRBD1 (6 bases). The CDR3 has 17 amino acids. V was cut by 4 bases and J by 9 bases, with 22 bases left in between. Germline loops: CDR1 SGHAT, CDR2 FQNNGV. This chain's CDR3 is CASSSLLWTAGSSPLHF. The CDR3 bases are TGTGCCAGCAGCTCATTACTTTGGACAGCCGGGAGTTCACCCCTCCACTTT.

The rearrangement links TRBV21-1 to TRBJ2-5; the table's D gene call, TRBD1, was not cross checked with the DNA. TRBV21-1 is labeled a pseudogene. The CDR3 extends over 14 amino acids. The CDR3 region has the DNA TGTGCCAGCAGCGTCCATGGGACAGGTAAGACCCAGTACTTC. Translating it yields CASSVHGTGKTQYF.

Only one count was recorded for this clone. This chain joins TRBV18 and TRBJ1-4, with D possibly being TRBD1 (6 bases). Trimming took 1 base from V and 13 from J, leaving 22 bases between them. CDR3 length: 16 residues. Per the germline V gene, CDR1 is KGHSH and CDR2 is LQKENI. The chain's CDR3 is CASSPLTGTQNVGLFF. CDR3 sequence (DNA): TGTGCCAGCTCACCACTAACCGGGACACAGAATGTGGGACTGTTTTTT.

The DNA of the CDR3 is TGTGCCAGCAGCCTATGGGACAGGGCCAATCTAGCGACTAGCACAGATACGCAGTATTTT. Its translation is CASSLWDRANLATSTDTQYF. The J gene is TRBJ2-3, the V gene TRBV5-8, with 9 bases that match TRBD1. The CDR3 extends over 20 amino acids. Per the germline V gene, CDR1 is SGHTS and CDR2 is YDEGEE. J lost 0 bases, V lost 4 bases, and 18 bases had no gene match.

The rearrangement uses TRBV10-2 and TRBJ2-1, with 9 bases identical to TRBD1. This CDR3 has 18 residues. The germline CDR1 and CDR2 sequences are WSHSY and SAAADI. With V trimmed by 6 bases and J by 5 bases, 17 bases remained unmatched. The CDR3: CASSAGTGRLAVDNEQFF. Here the CDR3 DNA reads TGCGCCAGCAGCGCCGGGACAGGGAGGCTAGCGGTAGACAATGAGCAGTTCTTC.

Notes on this clone: Distinct nucleotide sequences in the sample also encode this CDR3. The V gene is TRBV5-1, the J gene TRBJ2-5, with D possibly being TRBD2 (6 bases). From germline, CDR1 is SGHRS and CDR2 YFSETQ. The CDR3 runs 13 residues. The V gene lost 1 base and the J gene lost 5 bases, with 9 bases spanning the gap. The CDR3 DNA reads TGCGCCAGCAGCTTGCGTGGGGGGGAGACCCAGTACTTC. This sequence encodes CASSLRGGETQYF. Using reference TRBV5-1 and TRBJ2-5 for the parts outside the CDR3, the full variable domain is KAGVTQTPRYLIKTRGQQVTLSCSPISGHRSVSWYQQTPGQGLQFLFEYFSETQRNKGNFPGRFSGRQFSNSRSEMNVSTLELGDSALYLCASSLRGGETQYFGPGTRLLVL.

The V gene is TRBV9, the J gene TRBJ1-1; D call uncertain. In germline, CDR1 is SGDLS, CDR2 YYNGEE. CDR3 length: 14 amino acids. Between the trimmed V and J ends, which lost 4 bases and 4 bases, there was a span of 14 bases. The CDR3 reads CASSFQQLSTEAFF. For the CDR3, the DNA is TGTGCCAGCAGCTTTCAACAGCTTTCCACTGAAGCTTTCTTT.

V gene TRBV15 combines with J gene TRBJ2-7, with TRBD1 matching 7 bases. With 2 bases clipped from V and 1 base from J, the junction kept 5 bases outside the gene matches. The CDR3 contains 15 residues. The germline V gene encodes CDR1 LNHNV and CDR2 YYDKDF (reference sequence). CDR3 protein: CATSRQTGPSYEQYF. The CDR3 coding sequence is TGTGCCACCAGCAGACAGACAGGGCCGTCCTACGAGCAGTACTTC. Full variable domain (remainder filled in from reference TRBV15 and TRBJ2-7): DAMVIQNPRYQVTQFGKPVTLSCSQTLNHNVMYWYQQKSSQAPKLLFHYYDKDFNNEADTPDNFQSRRPNTSFCFLDIRSPGLGDTAMYLCATSRQTGPSYEQYFGPGTRLTVT.

Comment on this clone: Other DNA sequences of this sample code for an identical CDR3. In DNA, the CDR3 is TGTGCCAGCAGTTTACAGGGATTATTCTCCTACGAGCAGTACTTC. It is translated as CASSLQGLFSYEQYF. The J gene is TRBJ2-7, the V gene TRBV27; tentative D call: TRBD1 (5 bases). There are 15 residues in the CDR3. Looked up from germline, CDR1 is MNHEY and CDR2 is SMNVEV (reference sequence). The ends were cut back, 2 bases at V and 0 bases at J, with 11 bases in the middle.

The V call is TRBV30, the J call TRBJ2-7, with TRBD2 identical over 7 bases. V lost 1 base and J lost 6; bases outside the gene matches: 6. Germline lookup yields CDR1 GTSNPN and CDR2 SVGIG (reference sequence). CDR3 length equals 13 residues. CDR3 protein: CAWSGKGGPEQYF. The DNA for the CDR3 is TGTGCCTGGAGTGGAAAGGGAGGGCCCGAGCAGTACTTC.

This sequence joins TRBV7-2 and TRBJ2-7; either TRBD1 or TRBD2 may fit D (6 bases each). V was cut by 5 bases and J by 1 base, with 18 bases left in between. The CDR3 has 16 amino acids. Germline V lookup: CDR1 SGHTA, CDR2 FQGNSA. CDR3 residues: CASSLTTGAPSYEQYF. The CDR3 DNA follows: TGTGCCAGCAGCCTCACCACGGGGGCCCCGTCCTACGAGCAGTACTTC.

To note about this clone: Other DNA sequences in this specimen translate into the identical CDR3. The V gene is TRBV20-1, the J gene TRBJ1-2; D remains unclear. CDR1 and CDR2 from the germline V gene are DFQATT and SNEGSKA (reference sequence). V was trimmed by 1 base and J by 8 bases, leaving 5 bases between them. The CDR3 is 10 amino acids. The CDR3 sequence: CSARGNGYTF. CDR3 nucleotides: TGCAGTGCTAGAGGGAACGGCTACACCTTC.

The V gene is TRBV5-1, the J gene TRBJ2-4, with 9 bases lining up with TRBD1. This CDR3 has 17 residues. Germline CDR1 reads SGHRS; CDR2 reads YFSETQ. J was trimmed by 7 bases and V by 2 bases; bases with no gene match: 13. In DNA, the CDR3 is TGCGCCAGCAGCTTAACCTCCCCAGGGACAGGGATGAACATTCAGTACTTC. Protein sequence: CASSLTSPGTGMNIQYF.

The J gene is TRBJ2-5, the V gene TRBV30; D is unresolved. The end of the DNA fits TRBJ2-7 better, so the J call may be wrong. The CDR3 sequence is 12 residues long. Germline loops: CDR1 GTSNPN, CDR2 SVGIG (reference sequence). CDR3 nucleotides: TGTGCCTGGAGTGTGGGCCGCTACGAGCAGTACTTC. As protein: CAWSVGRYEQYF.

V usage is TRBV4-2 and J usage is TRBJ2-1; TRBD2 aligns across 11 bases. This CDR3 has 17 residues. With 4 bases clipped from V and 6 bases from J, the junction kept 11 bases outside the gene matches. In germline, CDR1 is LGHNA, CDR2 YNFKEQ. Here the CDR3 DNA reads TGTGCCAGCAGCCCCAAGGTAGCGGGAGGGCCGGGCAATGAGCAGTTCTTC. Amino acids: CASSPKVAGGPGNEQFF.

The chain has TRBV6-4 and TRBJ2-3; D may be TRBD2 (6 bases). The CDR3 has 14 residues. Germline CDR1 MRHNA, CDR2 SNTAGT. Trimming cost V 0 bases and J 7 bases, with 11 bases left between them. CDR3 sequence reads: CASSDSMGGYTQYF. CDR3 DNA: TGTGCCAGCAGTGACTCGATGGGGGGATATACGCAGTATTTT.

The chain recombines TRBV2 with TRBJ1-2, with D possibly TRBD1 on 6 matching bases. The V end lost 7 bases, the J end lost 4 bases, and 19 bases lay between the germline ends. The CDR3 loop spans 15 amino acids. Germline V gene sequence: CDR1 SNHLY, CDR2 FYNNEI. The CDR3 DNA reads TGTGCCAGCAATATAGGGGGGGCCCGCGGCTATGGCTACACCTTC. Its translation is CASNIGGARGYGYTF.

V is TRBV5-1 and J is TRBJ2-3, with a weak D call TRBD2 (5 bases). The CDR3 length is 14 residues. Germline assignment: CDR1 SGHRS and CDR2 YFSETQ. The V gene lost 1 base and the J gene lost 11 bases, with 17 bases spanning the gap. The DNA of the CDR3 is TGCGCCAGCAGCTTGATACCTCACCCTGGAGGGCAGTATTTT. It specifies CASSLIPHPGGQYF. Based on the CDR3 plus reference TRBV5-1 and TRBJ2-3, the full variable domain is KAGVTQTPRYLIKTRGQQVTLSCSPISGHRSVSWYQQTPGQGLQFLFEYFSETQRNKGNFPGRFSGRQFSNSRSEMNVSTLELGDSALYLCASSLIPHPGGQYFGPGTRLTVL.

CDR3 nucleotide sequence: TGCGCCAGCAGCCAATTCCGTAGCGGGAGCCAGACCCAGTACTTC. It translates to CASSQFRSGSQTQYF. The chain uses TRBV4-1 and TRBJ2-5; TRBD2 matches 9 bases. Germline trimming cut 2 bases from V and 6 bases from J; bases unmatched to any gene: 7. The CDR3 covers 15 residues. The germline V gene encodes CDR1 MGHRA and CDR2 YSYEKL.

V usage is TRBV7-9 and J usage is TRBJ2-1, with 7 bases aligning to TRBD2. Per the germline V gene, CDR1 is SEHNR and CDR2 is FQNEAQ (reference sequence). This CDR3 region has 18 residues. The ends lost 5 bases at V and 4 bases at J; junction bases unmatched: 17. CDR3 in amino acids: CASSRLAREVAGYNEQFF. The CDR3 region has the DNA TGTGCCAGCAGCCGCCTGGCCAGGGAGGTAGCGGGTTACAATGAGCAGTTCTTC.

Comment on this clone: This specimen includes other DNA sequences encoding the same CDR3. The chain is built from TRBV6-6 and TRBJ2-3; D ambiguous. Germline-derived CDR1 and CDR2 are MNHNY and SVGAGI (reference sequence). Trimming pared 5 bases from V and 3 bases from J, leaving 6 bases between. This CDR3 is built from 12 residues. The CDR3 region is CASSPSTDTQYF. CDR3 DNA sequence: TGTGCCAGCAGTCCCTCTACAGATACGCAGTATTTT.